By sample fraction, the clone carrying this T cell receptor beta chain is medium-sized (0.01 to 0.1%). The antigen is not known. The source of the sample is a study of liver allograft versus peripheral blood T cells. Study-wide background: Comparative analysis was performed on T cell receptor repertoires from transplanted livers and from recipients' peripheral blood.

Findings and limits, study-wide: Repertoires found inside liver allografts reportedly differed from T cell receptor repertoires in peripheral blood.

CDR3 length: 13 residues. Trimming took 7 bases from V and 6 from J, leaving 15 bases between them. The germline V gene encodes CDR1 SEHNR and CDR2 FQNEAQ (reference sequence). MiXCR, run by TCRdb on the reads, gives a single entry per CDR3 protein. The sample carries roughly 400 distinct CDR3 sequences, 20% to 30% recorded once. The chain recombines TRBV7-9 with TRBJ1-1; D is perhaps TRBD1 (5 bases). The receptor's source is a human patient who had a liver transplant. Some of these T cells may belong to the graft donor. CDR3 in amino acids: CASTPGSSAEAFF. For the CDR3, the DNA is TGTGCCAGCACCCCAGGGTCAAGCGCTGAAGCTTTCTTT.